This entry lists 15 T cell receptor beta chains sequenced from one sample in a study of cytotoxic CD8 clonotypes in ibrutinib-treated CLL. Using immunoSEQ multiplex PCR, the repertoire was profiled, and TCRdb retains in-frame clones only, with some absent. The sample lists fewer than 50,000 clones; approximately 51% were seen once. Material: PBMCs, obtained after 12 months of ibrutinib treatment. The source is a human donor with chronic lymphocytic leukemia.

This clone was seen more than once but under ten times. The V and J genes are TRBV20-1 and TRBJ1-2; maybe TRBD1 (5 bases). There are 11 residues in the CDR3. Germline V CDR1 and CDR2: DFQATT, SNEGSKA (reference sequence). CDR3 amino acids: CRPAGTPFYTF. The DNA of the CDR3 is TGCAGGCCGGCCGGGACTCCCTTCTACACCTTC.

CDR3 in DNA: TGTGCCAGCAGCGTAGAAAGAGGGCGGGAAGAGCAGTTCTTC. Residues: CASSVERGREEQFF. This chain connects TRBV9 to TRBJ2-1, with D possibly matching TRBD2 (6 bases). The CDR3 contains 14 residues. V shed 0 bases and J shed 10 bases, with 14 bases lying between them. Per germline, CDR1 SGDLS and CDR2 YYNGEE.

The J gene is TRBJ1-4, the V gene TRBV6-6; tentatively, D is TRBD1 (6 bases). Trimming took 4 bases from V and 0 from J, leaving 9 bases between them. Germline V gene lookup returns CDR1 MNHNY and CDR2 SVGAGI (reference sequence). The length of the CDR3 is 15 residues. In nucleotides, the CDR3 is TGTGCCAGCAGTTCGGACAGATCAACTAATGAAAAACTGTTTTTT. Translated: CASSSDRSTNEKLFF.

CDR3 nucleotides: TGTGCCAGCAGCATGGGGACAGGGGGCATAGATACGCAGTATTTT. Amino acids: CASSMGTGGIDTQYF. The chain is built from TRBV13 and TRBJ2-3; TRBD1 aligns across 12 bases. Germline lookup yields CDR1 PRHDT and CDR2 FYEKMQ (reference sequence). The ends lost 5 bases at V and 5 bases at J; junction bases unmatched: 5. There are 15 residues in the CDR3.

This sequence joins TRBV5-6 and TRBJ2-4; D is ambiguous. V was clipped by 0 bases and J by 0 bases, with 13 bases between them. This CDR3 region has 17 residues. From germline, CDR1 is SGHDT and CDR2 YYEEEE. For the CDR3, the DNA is TGTGCCAGCAGCTTGGTCAATGGAGAAATAGCCAAAAACATTCAGTACTTC. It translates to CASSLVNGEIAKNIQYF.

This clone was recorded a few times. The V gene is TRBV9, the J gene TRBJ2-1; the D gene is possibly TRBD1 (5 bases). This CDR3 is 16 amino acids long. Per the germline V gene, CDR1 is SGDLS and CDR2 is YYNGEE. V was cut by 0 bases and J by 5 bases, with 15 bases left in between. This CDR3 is CASSVAYRAGNNEQFF. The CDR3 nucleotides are TGTGCCAGCAGCGTAGCCTACCGGGCAGGGAACAATGAGCAGTTCTTC.

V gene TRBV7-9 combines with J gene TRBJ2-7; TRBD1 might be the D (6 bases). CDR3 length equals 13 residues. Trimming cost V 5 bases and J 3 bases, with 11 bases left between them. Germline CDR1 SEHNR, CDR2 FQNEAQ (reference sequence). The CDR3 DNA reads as TGTGCCAGCAGCCCCGGGACATTCTACGAGCAGTACTTC. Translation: CASSPGTFYEQYF.

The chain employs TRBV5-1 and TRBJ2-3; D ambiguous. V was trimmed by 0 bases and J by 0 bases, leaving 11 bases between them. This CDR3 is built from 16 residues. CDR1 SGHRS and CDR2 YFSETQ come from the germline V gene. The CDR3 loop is CASSLVGTPSTDTQYF. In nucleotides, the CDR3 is TGCGCCAGCAGCTTGGTTGGCACCCCTAGCACAGATACGCAGTATTTT.

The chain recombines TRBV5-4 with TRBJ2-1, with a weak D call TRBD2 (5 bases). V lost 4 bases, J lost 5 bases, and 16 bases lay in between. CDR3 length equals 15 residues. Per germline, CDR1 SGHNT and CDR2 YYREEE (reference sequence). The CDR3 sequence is CASSQDGKRHNEQFF. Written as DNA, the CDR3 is TGTGCCAGCAGCCAGGACGGGAAGCGGCACAATGAGCAGTTCTTC. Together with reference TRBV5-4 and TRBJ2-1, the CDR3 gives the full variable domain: ETGVTQSPTHLIKTRGQQVTLRCSSQSGHNTVSWYQQALGQGPQFIFQYYREEENGRGNFPPRFSGLQFPNYSSELNVNALELDDSALYLCASSQDGKRHNEQFFGPGTRLTVL.

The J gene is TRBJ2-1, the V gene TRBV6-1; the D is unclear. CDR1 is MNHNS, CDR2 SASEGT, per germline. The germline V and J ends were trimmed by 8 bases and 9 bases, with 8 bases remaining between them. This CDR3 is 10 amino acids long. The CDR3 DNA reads TGTGCCAGCGGCTCCATTGAGCAGTTCTTC. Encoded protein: CASGSIEQFF.

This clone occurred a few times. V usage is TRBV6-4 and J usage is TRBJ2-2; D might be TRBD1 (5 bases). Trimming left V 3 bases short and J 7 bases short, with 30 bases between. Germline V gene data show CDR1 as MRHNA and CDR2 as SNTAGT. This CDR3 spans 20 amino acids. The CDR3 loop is CASSEGVAGSPPGQGGELFF. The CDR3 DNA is TGTGCCAGCAGTGAAGGGGTAGCTGGCAGCCCACCCGGGCAAGGCGGGGAGCTGTTTTTT.

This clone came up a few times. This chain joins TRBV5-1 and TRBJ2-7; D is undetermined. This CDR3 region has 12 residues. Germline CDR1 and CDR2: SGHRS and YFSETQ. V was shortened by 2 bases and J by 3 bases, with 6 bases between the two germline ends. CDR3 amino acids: CASSFDIYEQYF. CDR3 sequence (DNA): TGCGCCAGCAGCTTCGACATCTACGAGCAGTACTTC.

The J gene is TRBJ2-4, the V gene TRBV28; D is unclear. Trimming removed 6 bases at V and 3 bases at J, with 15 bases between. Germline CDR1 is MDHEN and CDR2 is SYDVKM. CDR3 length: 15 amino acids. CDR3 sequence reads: CASRRPGVGKNIQYF. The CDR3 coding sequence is TGTGCCAGCAGGCGACCGGGCGTAGGCAAAAACATTCAGTACTTC. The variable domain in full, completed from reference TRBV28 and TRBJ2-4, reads DVKVTQSSRYLVKRTGEKVFLECVQDMDHENMFWYRQDPGLGLRLIYFSYDVKMKEKGDIPEGYSVSREKKERFSLILESASTNQTSMYLCASRRPGVGKNIQYFGAGTRLSVL.

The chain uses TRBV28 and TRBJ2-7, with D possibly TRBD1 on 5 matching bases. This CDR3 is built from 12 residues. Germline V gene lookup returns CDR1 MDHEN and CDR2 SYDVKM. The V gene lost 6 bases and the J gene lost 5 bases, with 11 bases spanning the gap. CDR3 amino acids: CASSQGRDEQYF. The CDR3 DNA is TGTGCCAGCAGCCAAGGCAGGGACGAGCAGTACTTC. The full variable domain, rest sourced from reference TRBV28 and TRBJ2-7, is DVKVTQSSRYLVKRTGEKVFLECVQDMDHENMFWYRQDPGLGLRLIYFSYDVKMKEKGDIPEGYSVSREKKERFSLILESASTNQTSMYLCASSQGRDEQYFGPGTRLTVT.

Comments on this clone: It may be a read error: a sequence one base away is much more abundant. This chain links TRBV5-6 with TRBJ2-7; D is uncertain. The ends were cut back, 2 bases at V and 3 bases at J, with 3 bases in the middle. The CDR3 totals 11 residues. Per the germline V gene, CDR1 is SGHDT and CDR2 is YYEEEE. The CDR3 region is CASSFDYEQYF. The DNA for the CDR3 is TGTGCCAGCAGCTTCGACTACGAGCAGTACTTC. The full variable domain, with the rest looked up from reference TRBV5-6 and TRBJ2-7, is DAGVTQSPTHLIKTRGQQVTLRCSPKSGHDTVSWYQQALGQGPQFIFQYYEEEERQRGNFPDRFSGHQFPNYSSELNVNALLLGDSALYLCASSFDYEQYFGPGTRLTVT.